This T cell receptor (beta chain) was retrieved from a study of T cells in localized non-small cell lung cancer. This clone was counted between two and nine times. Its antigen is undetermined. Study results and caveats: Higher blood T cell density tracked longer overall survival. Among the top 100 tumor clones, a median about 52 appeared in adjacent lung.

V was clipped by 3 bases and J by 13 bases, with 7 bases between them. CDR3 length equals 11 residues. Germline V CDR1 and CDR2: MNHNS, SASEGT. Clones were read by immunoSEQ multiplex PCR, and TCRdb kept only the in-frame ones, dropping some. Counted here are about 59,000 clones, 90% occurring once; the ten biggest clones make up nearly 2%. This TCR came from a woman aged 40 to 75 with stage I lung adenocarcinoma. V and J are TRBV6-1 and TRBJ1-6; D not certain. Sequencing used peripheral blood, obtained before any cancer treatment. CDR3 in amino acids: CASSEMAPLHF. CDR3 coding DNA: TGTGCCAGCAGTGAGATGGCCCCCCTCCACTTT.